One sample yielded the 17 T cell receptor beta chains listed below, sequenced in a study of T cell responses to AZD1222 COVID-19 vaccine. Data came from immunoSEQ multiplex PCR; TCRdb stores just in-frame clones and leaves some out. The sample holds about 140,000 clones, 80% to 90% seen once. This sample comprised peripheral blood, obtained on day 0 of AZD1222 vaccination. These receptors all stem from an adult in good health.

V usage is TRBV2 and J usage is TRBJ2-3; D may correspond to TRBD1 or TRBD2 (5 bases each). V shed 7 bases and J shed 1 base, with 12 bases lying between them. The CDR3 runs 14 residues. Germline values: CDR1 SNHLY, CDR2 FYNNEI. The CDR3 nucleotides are TGTGCCAGCAATCAGGGAGTAGGCACAGATACGCAGTATTTT. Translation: CASNQGVGTDTQYF.

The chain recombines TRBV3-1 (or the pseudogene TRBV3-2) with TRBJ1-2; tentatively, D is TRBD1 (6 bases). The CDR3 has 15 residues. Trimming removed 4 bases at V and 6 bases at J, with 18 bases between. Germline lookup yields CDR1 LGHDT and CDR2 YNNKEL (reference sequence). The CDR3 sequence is CASSPRGGGFDGYTF. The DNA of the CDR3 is TGTGCCAGCAGCCCAAGGGGAGGGGGGTTCGATGGCTACACCTTC.

DNA for the CDR3: TGCGCCAGCAGCCAAGTTTCTAATTCACCCCTCCACTTT. Translated, it gives CASSQVSNSPLHF. The V gene is TRBV4-1, the J gene TRBJ1-6, with D hard to call. The germline CDR1 and CDR2 sequences are MGHRA and YSYEKL. This CDR3 region has 13 residues. Trimming removed 1 base at V and 6 bases at J, with 4 bases between.

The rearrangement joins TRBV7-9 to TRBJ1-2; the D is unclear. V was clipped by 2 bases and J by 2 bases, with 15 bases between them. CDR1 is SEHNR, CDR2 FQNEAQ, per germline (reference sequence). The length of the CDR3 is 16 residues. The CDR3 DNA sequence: TGTGCCAGCAGCTTAAGCTTTCGGGAGGAAAACTATGGCTACACCTTC. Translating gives CASSLSFREENYGYTF.

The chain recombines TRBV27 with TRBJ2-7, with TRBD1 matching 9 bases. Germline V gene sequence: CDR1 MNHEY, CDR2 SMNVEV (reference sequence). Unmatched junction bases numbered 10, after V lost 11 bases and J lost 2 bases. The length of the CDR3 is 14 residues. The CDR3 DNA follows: TGTGCCGCCGGACCCGGGACAGGGACCTACGAGCAGTACTTC. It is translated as CAAGPGTGTYEQYF.

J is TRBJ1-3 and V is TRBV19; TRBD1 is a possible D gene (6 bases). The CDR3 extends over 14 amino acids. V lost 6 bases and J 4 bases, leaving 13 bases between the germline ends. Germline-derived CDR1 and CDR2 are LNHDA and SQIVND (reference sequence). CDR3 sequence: CASRTGIPGNTIYF. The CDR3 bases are TGTGCCAGTAGAACAGGGATACCAGGAAACACCATATATTTT.

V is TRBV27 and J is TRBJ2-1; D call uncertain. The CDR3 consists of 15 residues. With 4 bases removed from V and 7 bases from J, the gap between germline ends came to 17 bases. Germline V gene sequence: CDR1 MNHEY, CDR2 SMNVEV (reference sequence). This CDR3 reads CASSSLVALTNEQFF. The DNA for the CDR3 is TGTGCCAGCAGTTCCCTAGTTGCTCTCACTAATGAGCAGTTCTTC.

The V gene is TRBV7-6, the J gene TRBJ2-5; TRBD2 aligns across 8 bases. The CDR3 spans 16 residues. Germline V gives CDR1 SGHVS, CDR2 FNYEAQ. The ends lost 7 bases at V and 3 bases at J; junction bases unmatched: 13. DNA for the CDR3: TGTGCCAGCACCGTGTTAGGTACTAGCGGAGAAGAGACCCAGTACTTC. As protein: CASTVLGTSGEETQYF.

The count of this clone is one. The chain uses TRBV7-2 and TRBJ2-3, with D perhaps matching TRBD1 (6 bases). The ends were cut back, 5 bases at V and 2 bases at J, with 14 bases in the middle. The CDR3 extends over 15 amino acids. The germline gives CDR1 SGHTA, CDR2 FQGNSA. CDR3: CASSRTGFHTDTQYF. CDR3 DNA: TGTGCCAGCAGCCGCACAGGGTTCCACACAGATACGCAGTATTTT.

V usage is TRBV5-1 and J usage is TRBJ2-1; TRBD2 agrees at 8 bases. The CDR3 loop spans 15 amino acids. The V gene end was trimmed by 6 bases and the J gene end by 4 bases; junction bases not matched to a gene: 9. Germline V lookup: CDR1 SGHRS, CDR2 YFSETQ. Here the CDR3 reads CASTGAGEVYNEQFF. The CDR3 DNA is TGCGCCAGCACAGGAGCGGGAGAGGTTTACAATGAGCAGTTCTTC.

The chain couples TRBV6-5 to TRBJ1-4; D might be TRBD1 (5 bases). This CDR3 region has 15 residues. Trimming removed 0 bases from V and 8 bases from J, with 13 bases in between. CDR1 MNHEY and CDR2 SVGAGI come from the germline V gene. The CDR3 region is CASSYSISGAEKLFF. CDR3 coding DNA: TGTGCCAGCAGTTACTCGATCAGTGGGGCCGAAAAACTGTTTTTT.

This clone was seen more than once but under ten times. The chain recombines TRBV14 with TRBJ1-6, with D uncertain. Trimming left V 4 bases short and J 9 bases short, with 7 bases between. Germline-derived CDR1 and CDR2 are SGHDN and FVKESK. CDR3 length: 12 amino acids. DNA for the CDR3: TGTGCCAGCAGCCCCCCTCTTTCACCCCTCCACTTT. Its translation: CASSPPLSPLHF. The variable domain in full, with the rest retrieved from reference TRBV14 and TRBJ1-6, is EAGVTQFPSHSVIEKGQTVTLRCDPISGHDNLYWYRRVMGKEIKFLLHFVKESKQDESGMPNNRFLAERTGGTYSTLKVQPAELEDSGVYFCASSPPLSPLHFGNGTRLTVT.

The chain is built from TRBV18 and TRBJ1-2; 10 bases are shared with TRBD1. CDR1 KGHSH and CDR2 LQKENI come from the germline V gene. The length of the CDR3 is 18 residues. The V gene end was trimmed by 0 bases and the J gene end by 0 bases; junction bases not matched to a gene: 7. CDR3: CASSPPGQGPPTNYGYTF. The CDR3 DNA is TGTGCCAGCTCACCACCGGGACAGGGGCCTCCTACTAACTATGGCTACACCTTC.

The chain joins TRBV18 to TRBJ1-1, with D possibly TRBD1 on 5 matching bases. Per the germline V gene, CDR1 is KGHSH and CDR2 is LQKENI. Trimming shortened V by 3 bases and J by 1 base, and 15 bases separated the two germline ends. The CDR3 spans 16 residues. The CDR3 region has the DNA TGTGCCAGCTCACCCCCCGGGGCCGGCCCGAACACTGAAGCTTTCTTT. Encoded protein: CASSPPGAGPNTEAFF.

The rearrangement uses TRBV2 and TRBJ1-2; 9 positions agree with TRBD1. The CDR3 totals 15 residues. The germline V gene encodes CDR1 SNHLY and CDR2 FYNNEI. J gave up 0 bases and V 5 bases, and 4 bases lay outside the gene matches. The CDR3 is CASSWTGDSNYGYTF. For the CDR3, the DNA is TGTGCCAGCAGTTGGACAGGGGATTCTAACTATGGCTACACCTTC.

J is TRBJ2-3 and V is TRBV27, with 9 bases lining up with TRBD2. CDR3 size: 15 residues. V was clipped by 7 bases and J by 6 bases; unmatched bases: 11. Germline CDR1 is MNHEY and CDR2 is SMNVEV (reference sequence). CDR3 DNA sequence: TGTGCCAGCACGCGACTAGCGGACCTCCGGGATACGCAGTATTTT. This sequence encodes CASTRLADLRDTQYF.

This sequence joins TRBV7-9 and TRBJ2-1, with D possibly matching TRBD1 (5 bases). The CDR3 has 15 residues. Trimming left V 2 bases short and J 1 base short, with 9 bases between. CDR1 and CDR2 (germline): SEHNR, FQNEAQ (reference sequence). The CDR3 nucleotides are TGTGCCAGCAGCTTATTAGGGGATTCCTACAATGAGCAGTTCTTC. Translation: CASSLLGDSYNEQFF.